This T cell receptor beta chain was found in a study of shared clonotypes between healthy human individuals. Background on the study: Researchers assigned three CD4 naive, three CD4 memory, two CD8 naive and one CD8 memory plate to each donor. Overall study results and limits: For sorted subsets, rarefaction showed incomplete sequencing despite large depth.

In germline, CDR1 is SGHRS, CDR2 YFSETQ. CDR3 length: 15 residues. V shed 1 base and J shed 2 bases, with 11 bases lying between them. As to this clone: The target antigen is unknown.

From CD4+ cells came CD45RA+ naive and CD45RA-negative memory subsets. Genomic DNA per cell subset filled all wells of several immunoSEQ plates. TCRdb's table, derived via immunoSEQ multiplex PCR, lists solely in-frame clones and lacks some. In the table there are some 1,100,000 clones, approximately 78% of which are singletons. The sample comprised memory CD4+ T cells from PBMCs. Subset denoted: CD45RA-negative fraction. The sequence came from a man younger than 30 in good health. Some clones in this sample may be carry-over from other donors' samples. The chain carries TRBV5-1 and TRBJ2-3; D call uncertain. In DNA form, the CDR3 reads TGCGCCAGCAGCTTGTCGCTCCAGTTCACAGATACGCAGTATTTT. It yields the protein CASSLSLQFTDTQYF.